These 28 T cell receptor beta chains share one sample of origin, sequenced in a study of response to subunit inactivated influenza vaccine. Each CDR3 protein gets one entry after TCRdb re-called the RT-PCR reads with MiXCR. The profile shows some 850,000 distinct CDR3 sequences, approximately 17% of them singletons. The sample in question was PBMCs from blood, obtained roughly 5 days after vaccination. The source is a man in his fifties or sixties who received an inactivated influenza vaccine.

In this sample, this clonotype turned up a few times. J is TRBJ1-6 and V is TRBV5-6; 7 nucleotides line up with TRBD1. In germline, CDR1 is SGHDT, CDR2 YYEEEE. This CDR3 has 17 residues. V trimming: 4 bases; J trimming: 4 bases; junction bases outside the gene matches: 11. CDR3 protein: CASSPGRTGRYNSPLHF. Here the CDR3 DNA reads TGTGCCAGCAGCCCAGGTCGGACAGGACGATATAATTCACCCCTCCACTTT.

This clonotype was counted a few times. The rearrangement joins TRBV9 to TRBJ2-2; maybe TRBD2 (6 bases). Germline V gene lookup returns CDR1 SGDLS and CDR2 YYNGEE. This CDR3 has 17 amino acids. Trimming took 3 bases from V and 3 from J, leaving 18 bases between them. This CDR3 reads CASSDPGIAEDTGELFF. The CDR3 DNA is TGTGCCAGCAGCGATCCGGGGATAGCGGAGGACACCGGGGAGCTGTTTTTT.

This clonotype was recorded a few times. V and J are TRBV24-1 and TRBJ1-5; D is uncertain. Germline values: CDR1 KGHDR, CDR2 SFDVKD. The germline V and J ends were trimmed by 4 bases and 2 bases, with 5 bases remaining between them. The CDR3 length is 13 residues. CDR3 DNA: TGTGCCACCAGTGACGACGGCAATCAGCCCCAGCATTTT. Its translation is CATSDDGNQPQHF.

J is TRBJ2-1 and V is TRBV5-6; no firm D call. From germline, CDR1 is SGHDT and CDR2 YYEEEE. The V and J ends lost 2 bases and 10 bases respectively, with 7 bases between them. This CDR3 has 11 residues. CDR3 sequence (DNA): TGTGCCAGCAGCTTTGCTACAGAGCAGTTCTTC. Its protein product is CASSFATEQFF.

The chain is built from TRBV19 and TRBJ1-5, with 9 nucleotides matching TRBD1. The CDR3 consists of 16 residues. J was trimmed by 0 bases and V by 7 bases; bases with no gene match: 7. Germline CDR1 is LNHDA and CDR2 is SQIVND (reference sequence). CDR3 protein: CASTSGQGNSNQPQHF. The DNA of the CDR3 is TGTGCCAGTACCTCCGGACAGGGGAATAGCAATCAGCCCCAGCATTTT. The whole variable domain, filled in from reference TRBV19 and TRBJ1-5, reads DGGITQSPKYLFRKEGQNVTLSCEQNLNHDAMYWYRQDPGQGLRLIYYSQIVNDFQKGDIAEGYSVSREKKESFPLTVTSAQKNPTAFYLCASTSGQGNSNQPQHFGDGTRLSIL.

The chain carries TRBV7-8 and TRBJ2-2, with 8 bases that match TRBD1. The V gene's germline CDR1 is SGHVS and CDR2 FQNEAQ. This CDR3 contains 15 residues. The junction had 1 base not matched to a gene; V was cut back by 0 bases and J by 4 bases. The CDR3 protein is CASSLAGTGTGELFF. CDR3 DNA: TGTGCCAGCAGCTTAGCCGGGACAGGCACCGGGGAGCTGTTTTTT.

The table lists this clonotype with a few counts. The chain uses TRBV5-1 and TRBJ2-3; 7 bases are shared with TRBD1. The CDR3 contains 15 residues. CDR1 is SGHRS, CDR2 YFSETQ, per germline. Trimming cost V 4 bases and J 2 bases; bases outside gene matches: 7. The CDR3 bases are TGCGCCAGCAGCCTCAGGGACAGCTCCACAGATACGCAGTATTTT. This sequence encodes CASSLRDSSTDTQYF.

In its sample, this clonotype was seen a few times. V usage is TRBV27 and J usage is TRBJ2-1, with D perhaps matching TRBD1 (6 bases). V lost 10 bases and J 3 bases, leaving 13 bases between the germline ends. The CDR3 contains 13 residues. CDR1 is MNHEY and CDR2 is SMNVEV in the germline V gene (reference sequence). DNA for the CDR3: TGTGCCAACAACAGGGATTTCTACAATGAGCAGTTCTTC. The encoded protein is CANNRDFYNEQFF.

The table lists this clonotype with a few counts. The chain joins TRBV7-2 to TRBJ2-5; 8 bases align to TRBD2. With 5 bases clipped from V and 10 bases from J, the junction kept 12 bases outside the gene matches. Germline V CDR1 and CDR2: SGHTA, FQGNSA. CDR3 length: 14 residues. The chain's CDR3 is CASSQSGLASDQYF. The CDR3 nucleotides read TGTGCCAGCAGCCAGTCCGGACTAGCAAGCGACCAGTACTTC.

The chain is built from TRBV7-2 and TRBJ2-1; 9 bases align to TRBD1. This CDR3 contains 15 residues. Trimming removed 6 bases from V and 4 bases from J; junction bases left unmatched: 7. Germline lookup yields CDR1 SGHTA and CDR2 FQGNSA. CDR3 sequence reads: CASRVGQGWYNEQFF. DNA for the CDR3: TGTGCCAGCAGGGTGGGACAGGGATGGTACAATGAGCAGTTCTTC.

The chain employs TRBV7-9 and TRBJ1-1; D is perhaps TRBD1 (5 bases). CDR1 SEHNR and CDR2 FQNEAQ come from the germline V gene (reference sequence). This CDR3 has 15 residues. Trimming removed 6 bases at V and 0 bases at J, with 14 bases between. The CDR3 loop is CASRVPGRMNTEAFF. CDR3 DNA: TGTGCCAGCAGGGTCCCGGGACGTATGAACACTGAAGCTTTCTTT.

This clonotype came up many times. The V gene is TRBV20-1, the J gene TRBJ2-1, with D uncertain. The CDR3 spans 11 residues. Trimming pared 3 bases from V and 6 bases from J, leaving 6 bases between. Germline V gene lookup returns CDR1 DFQATT and CDR2 SNEGSKA (reference sequence). The CDR3 is CSARPSNEQFF. CDR3 in DNA: TGCAGTGCTAGGCCGAGCAATGAGCAGTTCTTC.

The chain has TRBV18 and TRBJ1-5, with TRBD1 identical over 8 bases. From germline, CDR1 is KGHSH and CDR2 LQKENI. The CDR3 totals 13 residues. V shed 6 bases and J 5 bases; nucleotides not matched to a gene: 3. For the CDR3, the DNA is TGTGCCAGCTCGTCGACAGGGGATCAGCCCCAGCATTTT. Residues: CASSSTGDQPQHF.

This clonotype was counted a few times. The chain couples TRBV12-3 or TRBV12-4 to TRBJ2-7; perhaps TRBD2 as D (6 bases). Trimming removed 0 bases at V and 3 bases at J, with 9 bases between. This CDR3 is 14 amino acids long. The CDR3 DNA reads as TGTGCCAGCAGTTTAGCGGGGGGAATCTACGAGCAGTACTTC. This translates into CASSLAGGIYEQYF.

This clonotype was recorded at least ten times. The CDR3: CASSEARLSAYGYTF. CDR3 in DNA: TGTGCCAGCAGTGAAGCGCGACTCTCCGCCTATGGCTACACCTTC. The J gene is TRBJ1-2, the V gene TRBV6-1; D unclear. The germline CDR1 and CDR2 sequences are MNHNS and SASEGT. The CDR3 has 15 residues. V lost 0 bases to trimming and J lost 4 bases, with 12 bases between them.

This clonotype has a count of ten or more. The chain combines TRBV12-3 or TRBV12-4 with TRBJ1-1; D is perhaps TRBD1 (6 bases). The CDR3 sequence is 12 residues long. Deletions cut 3 bases from V and 9 bases from J, with 11 bases between. This chain's CDR3 is CASSLTGLQAFF. CDR3 DNA: TGTGCCAGCAGTTTGACAGGTTTACAAGCTTTCTTT.

This clonotype was counted only a few times. The CDR3 bases are TGTGCCAGCAGCCAAGCGGAACAAGAGACCCAGTACTTC. Residues: CASSQAEQETQYF. The chain is built from TRBV12-3 or TRBV12-4 and TRBJ2-5; TRBD2 is a possible D gene (5 bases). This CDR3 contains 13 residues. V was cut by 6 bases and J by 2 bases, with 10 bases left in between.

This clonotype was picked up one time. The chain employs TRBV5-1 and TRBJ2-5; D is undetermined. The V end lost 4 bases, the J end lost 1 base, and 11 bases lay between the germline ends. Germline V gives CDR1 SGHRS, CDR2 YFSETQ. The CDR3 totals 14 residues. The CDR3 DNA sequence: TGCGCCAGCAGCCCGTGGGCAACCCAAGAGACCCAGTACTTC. Amino acid sequence: CASSPWATQETQYF.

The chain carries TRBV2 and TRBJ1-2; D is unresolved. Germline CDR1 SNHLY, CDR2 FYNNEI. Between the trimmed V and J ends, which lost 3 bases and 4 bases, there was a span of 15 bases. The length of the CDR3 is 15 residues. The CDR3 spells CASSDKTGSIYGYTF. In nucleotides, the CDR3 is TGTGCCAGCAGTGATAAAACTGGGAGCATCTATGGCTACACCTTC.

This clonotype was seen repeatedly, ten times or more. The V call is TRBV29-1, the J call TRBJ2-1; D ambiguous. Germline V gene sequence: CDR1 SQVTM, CDR2 ANQGSEA. The CDR3 loop spans 12 amino acids. Trimming pared 4 bases from V and 6 bases from J, leaving 10 bases between. CDR3 DNA sequence: TGCAGCGTTGGGACCCCGCGCAATGAGCAGTTCTTC. Its translation is CSVGTPRNEQFF.

V gene TRBV5-6 combines with J gene TRBJ1-4; 9 positions agree with TRBD1. This CDR3 contains 14 residues. The trim removed 4 bases at V and 8 bases at J, leaving 6 bases unmatched. The germline V gene encodes CDR1 SGHDT and CDR2 YYEEEE. The CDR3 DNA is TGTGCCAGCAGCCGACAGGGGGAGTGGGAAAAACTGTTTTTT. Its protein product is CASSRQGEWEKLFF.

This clonotype was counted ten times or more. V gene TRBV20-1 combines with J gene TRBJ2-6, with D possibly matching TRBD1 (6 bases). The CDR3 is 14 residues long. The V and J ends lost 3 bases and 3 bases respectively, with 9 bases between them. The germline gives CDR1 DFQATT, CDR2 SNEGSKA (reference sequence). The CDR3 reads CSASRGIGANVLTF. CDR3 nucleotide sequence: TGCAGTGCTAGTAGGGGGATTGGGGCCAACGTCCTGACTTTC.

This clonotype has a handful of counts. This sequence joins TRBV6-5 and TRBJ2-3; 10 positions agree with TRBD2. Germline CDR1 and CDR2: MNHEY and SVGAGI. V trimming: 3 bases; J trimming: 6 bases; junction bases outside the gene matches: 9. This CDR3 is 16 amino acids long. CDR3 amino acids: CASSYGASGSSDTQYF. CDR3 bases: TGTGCCAGCAGTTATGGGGCTAGCGGGAGCTCGGATACGCAGTATTTT.

The chain combines TRBV6-2 or TRBV6-3 with TRBJ2-3, with D tentatively TRBD2 (5 bases). The CDR3 loop spans 16 amino acids. V was clipped by 2 bases and J by 3 bases, with 15 bases between them. Germline V gene sequence: CDR1 MNHEY, CDR2 SVGEGT. CDR3 sequence: CASSYPWERKTDTQYF. CDR3 DNA sequence: TGTGCCAGCAGTTACCCCTGGGAGCGGAAAACAGATACGCAGTATTTT.

The chain has TRBV10-3 and TRBJ1-6; D perhaps matches TRBD1 (5 bases). In germline, CDR1 is ENHRY, CDR2 SYGVKD. V gave up 11 bases and J gave up 4 bases, with 12 bases separating them. The CDR3 covers 13 residues. CDR3 nucleotide sequence: TGTGCCGTCGGGACGGAGTATAATTCACCCCTCCACTTT. Translating it yields CAVGTEYNSPLHF.

This clonotype was seen a handful of times. This chain uses TRBV12-3 or TRBV12-4 with TRBJ2-5; D remains ambiguous. This CDR3 has 15 amino acids. V lost 4 bases and J 1 base, leaving 13 bases between the germline ends. The CDR3 bases are TGTGCCAGCAGTTCGGGCTACACCTTCCAAGAGACCCAGTACTTC. It specifies CASSSGYTFQETQYF.

This clonotype has a handful of counts. This chain joins TRBV29-1 and TRBJ1-1; D not certain. There are 12 residues in the CDR3. Germline CDR1 reads SQVTM; CDR2 reads ANQGSEA. V lost 7 bases to trimming and J lost 6 bases, with 15 bases between them. In nucleotides, the CDR3 is TGCAGCGCCAAAAGTCGGTGGGCTGAAGCTTTCTTT. It yields the protein CSAKSRWAEAFF.

V is TRBV11-2 and J is TRBJ2-2, with 9 bases aligning to TRBD1. The J segment lost 3 bases and the V segment lost 3 bases, leaving 5 bases of the junction unmatched. CDR1 and CDR2 from the germline V gene are SGHAT and FQNNGV. This CDR3 spans 16 amino acids. Here the CDR3 reads CASSLGQGRDTGELFF. For the CDR3, the DNA is TGTGCCAGCAGCTTGGGACAGGGCAGGGACACCGGGGAGCTGTTTTTT.